One sample yielded the 2 T cell receptor beta chains listed below, sequenced in a study of blood T cell repertoires in COVID-19 (dated by TCRdb to 2018 to 2021). Library construction relied on the immunoSEQ multiplex PCR assay. The table comes from immuneACCESS by way of TCRdb, which keeps in-frame sequences with V and J called. Part of the clones is missing from these tables; in studies checked, under half for an unresolved V gene and the rest for unknown reasons. The sample data list around 70,000 clones, and about four fifths of these were observed just once. Approximately 5.1% of the sample lies in the top ten. Sequencing was done on a sample of peripheral blood. These receptors were taken from a woman older than 75 with active or convalescent COVID-19.

The chain carries TRBV28 and TRBJ1-5, with 9 bases aligning to TRBD1. The CDR3 covers 16 residues. Trimming took 6 bases from V and 5 from J; bases not matched to a gene: 11. Germline CDR1 and CDR2: MDHEN and SYDVKM. CDR3 DNA: TGTGCCAGCAGCACTCCTGGGACAGGGAGGGATCAGCCCCAGCATTTT. Its translation is CASSTPGTGRDQPQHF.

This chain links TRBV28 with TRBJ2-3, with TRBD2 matching 8 bases. Trimming took 5 bases from V and 0 from J; bases not matched to a gene: 4. Germline CDR1 MDHEN, CDR2 SYDVKM. The CDR3 is 15 residues long. CDR3 sequence: CASSPGGGSTDTQYF. Written as DNA, the CDR3 is TGTGCCAGCAGTCCCGGGGGGGGAAGCACAGATACGCAGTATTTT. The full variable domain, its missing parts supplied by reference TRBV28 and TRBJ2-3, is DVKVTQSSRYLVKRTGEKVFLECVQDMDHENMFWYRQDPGLGLRLIYFSYDVKMKEKGDIPEGYSVSREKKERFSLILESASTNQTSMYLCASSPGGGSTDTQYFGPGTRLTVL.